Listed below are T cell receptor beta chains from one sample, sequenced in a study of cytomegalovirus exposure and HLA in healthy donors. Data came from immunoSEQ multiplex PCR; TCRdb stores just in-frame clones and leaves some out. Among about 190,000 clones listed, approximately 80% were seen once. Sequencing used PBMCs. These receptors were obtained from a woman aged 50 to 60 in good health and CMV-seropositive. CDR3s include the opening cysteine and the closing phenylalanine or tryptophan. The D gene is left open where the match is weak. Clone size is shown for a subset of rows, as once, few, many or a class of expanded clone.

v_call	clone_size	d_call	j_call	cdr3_nt	cdr3_aa
TRBV30	-	TRBD1	TRBJ2-2	TGTGCCTGGAGGACAGGGTCCCACACCGGGGAGCTGTTTTTT	CAWRTGSHTGELFF
TRBV5-6	-	TRBD2	TRBJ2-5	TGTGCCAGCAGCTTGGGAGCGGGGGGTCAGACCCAGTACTTC	CASSLGAGGQTQYF
TRBV7-2	-	TRBD1	TRBJ1-5	TGTGCCAGCAGCTTAGTAGTGGGACAGTATAGCAATCAGCCCCAGCATTTT	CASSLVVGQYSNQPQHF
TRBV5-1	once	-	TRBJ1-4	TGCGCCAGCAGCTTGGTATCGGGGGGCATGGATGAAAAACTGTTTTTT	CASSLVSGGMDEKLFF
TRBV6-1	-	-	TRBJ2-7	TGTGCCAGCAGTACAGGTAGCTCCTACGAGCAGTACTTC	CASSTGSSYEQYF
TRBV9	once	-	TRBJ1-2	TGTGCCAGCAGCGTGAGGGAAGCCTATGGCTACGCCTTC	CASSVREAYGYAF
TRBV19	few	-	TRBJ1-5	TGTGCCAGTAGTACGGGGGTCGGACAGCCCCAGCATTTT	CASSTGVGQPQHF
TRBV6-1	few	TRBD1	TRBJ2-1	TGTGCCAGCAGCCTGGACCGACAGGGGGTCAATGAGCAGTTCTTC	CASSLDRQGVNEQFF
TRBV7-3	once	-	TRBJ1-1	TGTGCCAGCAGCCCCGCTGGCGGAAATTCCCTCCTGAACACTGAAGCTTTCTTT	CASSPAGGNSLLNTEAFF
TRBV2	-	-	TRBJ1-3	TGTGCCAGCGGTAGTACCAGGGTTGGAAACACCATATATTTT	CASGSTRVGNTIYF
TRBV29-1	-	TRBD1	TRBJ1-2	TGCAGCGTTGAAAGTTCCCGACAGGGAGTCTATGGCTACACCTTC	CSVESSRQGVYGYTF